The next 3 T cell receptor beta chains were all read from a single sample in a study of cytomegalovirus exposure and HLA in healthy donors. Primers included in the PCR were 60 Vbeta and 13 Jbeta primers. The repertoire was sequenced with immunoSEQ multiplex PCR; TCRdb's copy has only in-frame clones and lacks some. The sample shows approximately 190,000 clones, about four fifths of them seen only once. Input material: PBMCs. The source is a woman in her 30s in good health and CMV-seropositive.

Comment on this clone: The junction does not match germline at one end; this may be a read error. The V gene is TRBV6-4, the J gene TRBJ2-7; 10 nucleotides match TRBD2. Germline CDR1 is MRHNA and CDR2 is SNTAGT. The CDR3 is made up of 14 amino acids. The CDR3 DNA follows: TGTGCCAGCAATTCTAGCGGGAGCTCCCACGAGCAGTACTTC. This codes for CASNSSGSSHEQYF.

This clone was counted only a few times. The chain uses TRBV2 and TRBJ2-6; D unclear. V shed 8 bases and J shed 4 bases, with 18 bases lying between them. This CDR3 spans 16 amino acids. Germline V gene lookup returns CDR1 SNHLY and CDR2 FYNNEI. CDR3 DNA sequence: TGTGCCAGCCTTACGCCCCCGGTCTCCGGGGCCAACGTCCTGACTTTC. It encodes CASLTPPVSGANVLTF.

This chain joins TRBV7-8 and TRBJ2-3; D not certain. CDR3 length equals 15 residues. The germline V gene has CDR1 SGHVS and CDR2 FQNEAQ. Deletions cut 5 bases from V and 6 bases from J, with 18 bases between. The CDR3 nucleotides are TGTGCCAGCAGCCCCATCGTGGCGGAGACGGATACGCAGTATTTT. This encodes CASSPIVAETDTQYF.